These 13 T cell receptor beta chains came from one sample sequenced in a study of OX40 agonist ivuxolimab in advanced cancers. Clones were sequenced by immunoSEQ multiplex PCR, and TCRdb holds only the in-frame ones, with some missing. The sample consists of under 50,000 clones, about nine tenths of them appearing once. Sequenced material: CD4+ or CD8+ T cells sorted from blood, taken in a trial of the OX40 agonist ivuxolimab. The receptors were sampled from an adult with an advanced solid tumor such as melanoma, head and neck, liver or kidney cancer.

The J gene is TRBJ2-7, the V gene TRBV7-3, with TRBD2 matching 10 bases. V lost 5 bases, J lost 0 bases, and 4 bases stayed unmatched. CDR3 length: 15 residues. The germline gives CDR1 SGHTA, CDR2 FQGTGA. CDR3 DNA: TGTGCCAGCAGCAAGATAGCGGGGGGCTCCTACGAGCAGTACTTC. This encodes CASSKIAGGSYEQYF.

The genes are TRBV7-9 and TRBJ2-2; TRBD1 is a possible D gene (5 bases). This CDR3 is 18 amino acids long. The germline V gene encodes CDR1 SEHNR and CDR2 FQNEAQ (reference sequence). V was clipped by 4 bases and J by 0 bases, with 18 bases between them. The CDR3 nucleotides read TGTGCCAGCAGCTGGATCTGGACACTCCACGCGAACACCGGGGAGCTGTTTTTT. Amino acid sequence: CASSWIWTLHANTGELFF.

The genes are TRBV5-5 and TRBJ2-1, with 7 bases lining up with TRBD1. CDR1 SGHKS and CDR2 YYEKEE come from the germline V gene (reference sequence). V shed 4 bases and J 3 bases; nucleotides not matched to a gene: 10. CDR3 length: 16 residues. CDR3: CASSIAGTAIYNEQFF. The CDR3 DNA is TGTGCCAGCAGCATCGCCGGGACAGCTATCTACAATGAGCAGTTCTTC.

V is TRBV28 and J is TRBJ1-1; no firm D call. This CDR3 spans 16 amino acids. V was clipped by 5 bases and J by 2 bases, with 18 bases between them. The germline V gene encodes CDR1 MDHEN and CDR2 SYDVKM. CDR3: CASSLRASRINTEAFF. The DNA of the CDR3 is TGTGCCAGCAGTCTCCGGGCCAGCAGAATCAACACTGAAGCTTTCTTT.

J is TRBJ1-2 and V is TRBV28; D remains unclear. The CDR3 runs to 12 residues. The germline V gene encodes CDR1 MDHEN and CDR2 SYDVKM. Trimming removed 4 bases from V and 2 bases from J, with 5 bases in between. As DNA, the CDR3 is TGTGCCAGCAGTTATTCGAACTATGGCTACACCTTC. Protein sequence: CASSYSNYGYTF.

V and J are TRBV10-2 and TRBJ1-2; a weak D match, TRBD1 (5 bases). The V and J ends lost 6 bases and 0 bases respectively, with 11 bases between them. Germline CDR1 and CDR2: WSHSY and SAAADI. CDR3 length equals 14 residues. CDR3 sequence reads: CASRPGGTNYGYTF. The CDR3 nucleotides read TGCGCCAGCAGACCCGGGGGGACTAACTATGGCTACACCTTC.

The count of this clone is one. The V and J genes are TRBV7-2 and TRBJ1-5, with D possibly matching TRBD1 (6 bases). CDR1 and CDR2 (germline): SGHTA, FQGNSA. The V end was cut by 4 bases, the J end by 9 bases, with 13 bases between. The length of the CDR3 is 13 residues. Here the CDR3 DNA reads TGTGCCAGCAGCTCTTTGGGGGACACGCCCCAGCATTTT. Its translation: CASSSLGDTPQHF. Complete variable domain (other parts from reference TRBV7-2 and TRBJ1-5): GAGVSQSPSNKVTEKGKDVELRCDPISGHTALYWYRQSLGQGLEFLIYFQGNSAPDKSGLPSDRFSAERTGGSVSTLTIQRTQQEDSAVYLCASSSLGDTPQHFGDGTRLSIL.

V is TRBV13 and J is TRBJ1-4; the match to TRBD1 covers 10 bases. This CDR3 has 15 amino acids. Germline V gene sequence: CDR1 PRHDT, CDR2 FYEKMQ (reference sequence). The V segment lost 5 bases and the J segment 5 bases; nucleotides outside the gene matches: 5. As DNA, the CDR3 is TGTGCCAGCAGCCCCCGGGACAGGGGAAATGAAAAACTGTTTTTT. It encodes CASSPRDRGNEKLFF. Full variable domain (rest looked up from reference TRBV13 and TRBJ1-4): AAGVIQSPRHLIKEKRETATLKCYPIPRHDTVYWYQQGPGQDPQFLISFYEKMQSDKGSIPDRFSAQQFSDYHSELNMSSLELGDSALYFCASSPRDRGNEKLFFGSGTQLSVL.

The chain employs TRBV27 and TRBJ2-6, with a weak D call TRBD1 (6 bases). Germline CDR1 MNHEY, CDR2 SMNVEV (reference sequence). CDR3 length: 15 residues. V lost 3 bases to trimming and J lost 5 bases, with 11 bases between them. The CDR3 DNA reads TGTGCCAGCAGTTTGAAGGGGGATTGGGCCAACGTCCTGACTTTC. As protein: CASSLKGDWANVLTF.

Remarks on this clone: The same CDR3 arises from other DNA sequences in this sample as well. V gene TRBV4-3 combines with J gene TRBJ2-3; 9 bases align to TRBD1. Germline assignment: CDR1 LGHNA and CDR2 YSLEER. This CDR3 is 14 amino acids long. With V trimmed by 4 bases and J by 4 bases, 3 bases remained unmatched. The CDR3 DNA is TGCGCCAGCAGCCTGGGACAGGGCGCAGATACGCAGTATTTT. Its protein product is CASSLGQGADTQYF.

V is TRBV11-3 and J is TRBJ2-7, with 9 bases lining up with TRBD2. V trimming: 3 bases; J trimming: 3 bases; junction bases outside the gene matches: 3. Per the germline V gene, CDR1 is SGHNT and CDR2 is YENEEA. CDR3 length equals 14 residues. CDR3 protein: CASSFSGGDYEQYF. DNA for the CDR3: TGTGCCAGCAGCTTTAGCGGGGGTGACTACGAGCAGTACTTC.

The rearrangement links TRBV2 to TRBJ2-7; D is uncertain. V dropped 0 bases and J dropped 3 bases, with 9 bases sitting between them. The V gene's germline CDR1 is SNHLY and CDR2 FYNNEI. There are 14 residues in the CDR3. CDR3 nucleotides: TGTGCCAGCAGTGAAGCGCCGTTACTCTACGAGCAGTACTTC. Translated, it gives CASSEAPLLYEQYF.

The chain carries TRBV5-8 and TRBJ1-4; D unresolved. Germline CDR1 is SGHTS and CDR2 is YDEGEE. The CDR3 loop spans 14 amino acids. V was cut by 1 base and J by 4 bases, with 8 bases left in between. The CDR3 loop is CASSLWAGNEKLFF. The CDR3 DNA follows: TGTGCCAGCAGCTTGTGGGCGGGTAATGAAAAACTGTTTTTT.